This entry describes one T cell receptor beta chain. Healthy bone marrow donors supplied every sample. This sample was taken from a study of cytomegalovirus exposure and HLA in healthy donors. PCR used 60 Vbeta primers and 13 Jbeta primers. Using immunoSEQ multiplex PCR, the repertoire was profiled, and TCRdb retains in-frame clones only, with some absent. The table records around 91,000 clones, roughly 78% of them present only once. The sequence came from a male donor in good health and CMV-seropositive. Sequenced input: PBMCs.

CDR3 sequence: CASSLGLQGYEQYF. Written as DNA, the CDR3 is TGCGCCAGCAGCTTGGGGTTACAGGGGTACGAGCAGTACTTC. The V gene is TRBV5-1, the J gene TRBJ2-7; 7 bases agree with TRBD1. The CDR3 is 14 amino acids. Germline V gives CDR1 SGHRS, CDR2 YFSETQ. The V and J ends lost 0 bases and 4 bases, in that order; junction bases with no gene match: 4.